This TCR beta chain was retrieved from a study of vaccination effects on CD4 cells after COVID-19. This clone was counted a few times. The antigen is not known. Culturing for nine to ten days preceded CD4+ T cell isolation. Previously uninfected by SARS-CoV-2, the vaccine recipients also showed negative nucleocapsid antibodies. Trimming shortened V by 7 bases and J by 2 bases, and 13 bases separated the two germline ends. Germline V gene sequence: CDR1 SGHTA, CDR2 FQGNSA. The CDR3 consists of 14 residues. Libraries were prepared by immunoSEQ multiplex PCR; TCRdb keeps only in-frame clonotypes and omits some of them. Here the sample spans 70,000 or so clones, 60% to 80% being singletons.

The material was CD4+ T cells from PBMCs cultured without peptide, obtained before COVID-19 vaccination. The receptor was isolated from a human donor who received a COVID-19 vaccine. The J gene is TRBJ2-3, the V gene TRBV7-2; D unresolved. The CDR3 nucleotides read TGTGCCAGCACCAAGAACGGGCCCACAGATACGCAGTATTTT. Translating gives CASTKNGPTDTQYF.